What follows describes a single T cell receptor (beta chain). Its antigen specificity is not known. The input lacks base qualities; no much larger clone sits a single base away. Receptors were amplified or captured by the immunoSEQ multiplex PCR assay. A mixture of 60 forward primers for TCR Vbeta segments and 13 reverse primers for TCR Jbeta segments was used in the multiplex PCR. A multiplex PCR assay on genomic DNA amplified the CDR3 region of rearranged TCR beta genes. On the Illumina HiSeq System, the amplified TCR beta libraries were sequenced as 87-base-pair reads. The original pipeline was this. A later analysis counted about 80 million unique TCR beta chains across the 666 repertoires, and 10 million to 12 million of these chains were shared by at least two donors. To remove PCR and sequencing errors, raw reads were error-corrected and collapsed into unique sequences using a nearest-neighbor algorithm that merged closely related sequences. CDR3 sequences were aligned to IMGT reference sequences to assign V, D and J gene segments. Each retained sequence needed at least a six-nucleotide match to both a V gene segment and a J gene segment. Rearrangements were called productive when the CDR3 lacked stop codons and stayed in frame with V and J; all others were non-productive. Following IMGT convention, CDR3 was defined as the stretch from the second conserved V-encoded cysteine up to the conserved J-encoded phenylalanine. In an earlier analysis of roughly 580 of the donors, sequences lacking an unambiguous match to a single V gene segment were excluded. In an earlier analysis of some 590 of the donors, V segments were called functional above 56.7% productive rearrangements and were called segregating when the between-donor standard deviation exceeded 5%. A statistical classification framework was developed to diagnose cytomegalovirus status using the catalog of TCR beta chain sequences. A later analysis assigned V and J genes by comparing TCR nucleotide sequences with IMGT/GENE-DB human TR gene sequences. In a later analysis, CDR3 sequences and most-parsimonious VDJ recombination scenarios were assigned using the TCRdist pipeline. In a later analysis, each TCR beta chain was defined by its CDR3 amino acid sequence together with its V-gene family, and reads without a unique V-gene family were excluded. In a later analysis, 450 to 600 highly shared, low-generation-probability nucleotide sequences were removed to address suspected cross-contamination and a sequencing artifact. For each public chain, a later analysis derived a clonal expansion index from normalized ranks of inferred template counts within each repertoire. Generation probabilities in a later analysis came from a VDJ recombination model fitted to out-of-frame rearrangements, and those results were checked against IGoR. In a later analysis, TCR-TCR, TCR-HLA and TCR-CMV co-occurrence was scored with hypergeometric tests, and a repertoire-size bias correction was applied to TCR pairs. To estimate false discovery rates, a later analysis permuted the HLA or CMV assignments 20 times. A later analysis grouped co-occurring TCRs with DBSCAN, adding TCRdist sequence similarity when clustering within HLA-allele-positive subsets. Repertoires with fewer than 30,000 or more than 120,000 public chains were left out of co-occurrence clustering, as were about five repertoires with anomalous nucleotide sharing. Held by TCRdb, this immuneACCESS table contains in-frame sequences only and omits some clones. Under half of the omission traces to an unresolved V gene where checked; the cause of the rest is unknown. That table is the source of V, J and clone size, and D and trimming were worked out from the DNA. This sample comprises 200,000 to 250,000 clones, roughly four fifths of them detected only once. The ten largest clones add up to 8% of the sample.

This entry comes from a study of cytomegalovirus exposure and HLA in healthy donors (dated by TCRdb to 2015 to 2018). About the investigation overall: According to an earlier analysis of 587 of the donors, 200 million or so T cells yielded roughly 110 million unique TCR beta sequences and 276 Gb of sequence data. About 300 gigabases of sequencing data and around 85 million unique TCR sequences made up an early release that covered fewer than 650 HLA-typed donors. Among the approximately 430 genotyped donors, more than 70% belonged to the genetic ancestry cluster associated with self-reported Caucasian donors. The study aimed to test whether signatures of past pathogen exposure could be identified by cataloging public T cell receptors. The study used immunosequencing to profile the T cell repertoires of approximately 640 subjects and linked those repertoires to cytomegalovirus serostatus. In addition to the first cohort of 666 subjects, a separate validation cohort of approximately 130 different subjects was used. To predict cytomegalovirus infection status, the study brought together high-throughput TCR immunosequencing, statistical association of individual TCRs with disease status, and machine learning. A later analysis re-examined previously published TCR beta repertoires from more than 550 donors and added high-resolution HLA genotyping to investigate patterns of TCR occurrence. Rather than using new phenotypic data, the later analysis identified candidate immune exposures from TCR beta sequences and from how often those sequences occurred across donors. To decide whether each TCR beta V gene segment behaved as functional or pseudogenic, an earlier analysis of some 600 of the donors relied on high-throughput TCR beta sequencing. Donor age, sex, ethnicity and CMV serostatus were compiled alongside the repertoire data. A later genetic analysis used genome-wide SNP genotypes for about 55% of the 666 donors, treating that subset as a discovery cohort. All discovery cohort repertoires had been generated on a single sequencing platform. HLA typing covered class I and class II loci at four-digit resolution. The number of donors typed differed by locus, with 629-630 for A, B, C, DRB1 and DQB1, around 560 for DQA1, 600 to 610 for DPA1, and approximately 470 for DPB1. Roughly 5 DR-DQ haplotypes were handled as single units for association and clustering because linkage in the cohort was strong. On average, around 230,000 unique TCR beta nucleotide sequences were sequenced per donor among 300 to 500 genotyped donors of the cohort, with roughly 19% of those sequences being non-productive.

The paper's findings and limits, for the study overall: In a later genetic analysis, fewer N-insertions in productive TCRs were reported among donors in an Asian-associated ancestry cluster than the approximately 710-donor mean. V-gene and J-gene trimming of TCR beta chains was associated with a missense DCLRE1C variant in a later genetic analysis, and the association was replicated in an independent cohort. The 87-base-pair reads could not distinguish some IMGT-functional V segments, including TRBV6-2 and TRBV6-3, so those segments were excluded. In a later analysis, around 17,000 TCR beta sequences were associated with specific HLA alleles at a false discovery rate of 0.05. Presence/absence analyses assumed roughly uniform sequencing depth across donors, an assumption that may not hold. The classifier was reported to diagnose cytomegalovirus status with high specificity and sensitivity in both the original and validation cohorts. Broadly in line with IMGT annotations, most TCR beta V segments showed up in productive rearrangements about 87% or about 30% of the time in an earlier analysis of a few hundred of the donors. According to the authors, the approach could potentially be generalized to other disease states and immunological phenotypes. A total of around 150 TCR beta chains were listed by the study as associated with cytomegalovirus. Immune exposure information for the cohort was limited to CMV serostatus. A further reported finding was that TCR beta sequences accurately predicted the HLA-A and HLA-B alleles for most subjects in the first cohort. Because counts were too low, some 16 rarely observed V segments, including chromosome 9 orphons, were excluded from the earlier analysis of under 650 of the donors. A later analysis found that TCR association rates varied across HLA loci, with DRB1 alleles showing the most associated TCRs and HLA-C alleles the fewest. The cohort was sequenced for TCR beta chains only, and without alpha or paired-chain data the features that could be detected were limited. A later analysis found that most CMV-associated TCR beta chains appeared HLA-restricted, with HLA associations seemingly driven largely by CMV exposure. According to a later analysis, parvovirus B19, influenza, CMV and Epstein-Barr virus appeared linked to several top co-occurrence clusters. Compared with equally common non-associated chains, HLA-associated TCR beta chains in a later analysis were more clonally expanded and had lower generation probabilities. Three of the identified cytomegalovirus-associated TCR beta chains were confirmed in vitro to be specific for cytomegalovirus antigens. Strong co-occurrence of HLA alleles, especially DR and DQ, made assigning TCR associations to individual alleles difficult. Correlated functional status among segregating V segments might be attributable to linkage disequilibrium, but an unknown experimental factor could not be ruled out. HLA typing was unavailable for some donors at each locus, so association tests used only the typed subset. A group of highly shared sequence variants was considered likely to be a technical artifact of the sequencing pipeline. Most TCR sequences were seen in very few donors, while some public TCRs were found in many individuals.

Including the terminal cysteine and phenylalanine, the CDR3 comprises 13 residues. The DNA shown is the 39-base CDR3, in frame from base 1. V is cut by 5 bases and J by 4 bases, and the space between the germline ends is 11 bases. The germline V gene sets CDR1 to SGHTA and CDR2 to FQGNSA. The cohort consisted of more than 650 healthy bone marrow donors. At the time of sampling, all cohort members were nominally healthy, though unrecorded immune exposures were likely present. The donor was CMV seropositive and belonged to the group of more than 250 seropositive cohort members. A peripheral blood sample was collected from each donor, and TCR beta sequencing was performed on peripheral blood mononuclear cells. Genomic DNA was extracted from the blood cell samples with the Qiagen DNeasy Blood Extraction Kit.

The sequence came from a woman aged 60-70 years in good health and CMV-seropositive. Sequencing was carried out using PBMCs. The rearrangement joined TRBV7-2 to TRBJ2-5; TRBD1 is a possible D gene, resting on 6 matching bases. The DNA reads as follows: TGTGCCAGCAGCGGGGGCAGGGGAGAGACCCAGTACTTC. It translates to CASSGGRGETQYF.